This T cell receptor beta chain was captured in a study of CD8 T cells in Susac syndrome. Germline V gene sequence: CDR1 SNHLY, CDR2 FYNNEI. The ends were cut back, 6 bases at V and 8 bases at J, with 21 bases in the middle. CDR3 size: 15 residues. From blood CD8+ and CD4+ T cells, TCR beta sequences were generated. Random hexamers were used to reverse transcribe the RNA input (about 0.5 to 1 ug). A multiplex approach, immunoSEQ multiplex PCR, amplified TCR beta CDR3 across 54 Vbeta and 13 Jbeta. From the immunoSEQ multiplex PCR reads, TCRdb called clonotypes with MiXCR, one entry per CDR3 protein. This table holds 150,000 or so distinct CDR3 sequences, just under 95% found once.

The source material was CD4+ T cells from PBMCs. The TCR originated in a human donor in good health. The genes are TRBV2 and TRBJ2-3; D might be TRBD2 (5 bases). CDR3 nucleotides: TGTGCCAGCAGCCTAACTAGTCCGTCATACGGTACGCAGTATTTT. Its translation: CASSLTSPSYGTQYF.